This T cell receptor beta chain was obtained from a study of T cells in localized non-small cell lung cancer. Study-wide results and limits: Median roughly 57 top-100 tumor clones were shared with paired adjacent lung. Patients showing higher blood T cell density tended to see longer overall survival. The study sequenced only one region of the tumor. As a result, intratumor heterogeneity could not be excluded and remains possible. Peak T cell clonality was found in uninvolved adjacent lung, exceeding tumor.

Trimming took 1 base from V and 6 from J, leaving 10 bases between them. The germline V gene encodes CDR1 KGHSH and CDR2 LQKENI. The CDR3 spans 13 residues. About this clone itself: Antigen unknown.

Libraries were prepared by immunoSEQ multiplex PCR; TCRdb keeps only in-frame clonotypes and omits some of them. The sample holds about 59,000 clones; roughly 92% are singletons and the top ten take about 20%. The clonotype originates from a man between 35 and 75 years old with stage I lung adenocarcinoma. The sample was peripheral blood, taken before any cancer treatment. This chain uses TRBV18 with TRBJ2-7; maybe TRBD2 (5 bases). The CDR3 is CASSPQREREQYF. In nucleotides, the CDR3 is TGTGCCAGCTCACCACAGAGGGAGCGCGAGCAGTACTTC. The full variable domain, with the rest looked up from reference TRBV18 and TRBJ2-7, is NAGVMQNPRHLVRRRGQEARLRCSPMKGHSHVYWYRQLPEEGLKFMVYLQKENIIDESGMPKERFSAEFPKEGPSILRIQQVVRGDSAAYFCASSPQREREQYFGPGTRLTVT.